The TCR beta chain under discussion was sequenced for a study of T cell repertoires in cytomegalovirus infection. Using its own MiXCR run on the reads, TCRdb lists one record per CDR3 protein. The profile shows under 250,000 distinct CDR3 sequences, about 7% of them singletons. Trimming removed 3 bases from V and 0 bases from J, with 8 bases in between. CDR1 SGHAT and CDR2 FQDESV come from the germline V gene (reference sequence). The CDR3 has 14 amino acids. This clonotype was found many times. This clonotype originated in a human donor in good health (CMV status not recorded). Some clones in this sample may be carry-over from other donors' samples. The sequencing input was PBMCs. The V call is TRBV11-1, the J call TRBJ2-5, with D possibly TRBD2 on 5 matching bases. CDR3 sequence (DNA): TGTGCCAGCAGCTTCGAGGGAAACCAAGAGACCCAGTACTTC. Its protein product is CASSFEGNQETQYF.